This TCR beta chain was recorded in a study of blood T cells in healthy people across ages. Study-level findings and limits: A roughly linear age-dependent decrease characterized TCR beta diversity per million T cells.

Primers used in a second PCR of roughly 6 to 11 cycles were a sample-barcoded 5' primer and a J-beta primer mix. Each TCR beta cDNA got a 12-nucleotide random molecular identifier. TCRdb itself ran the 5' RACE reads through MiXCR, one entry per CDR3 protein. This table has roughly 1,500,000 distinct CDR3 sequences, around 36% appearing once. A remark on this clonotype: What it binds is not known.

With 4 bases removed from V and 6 bases from J, the gap between germline ends came to 20 bases. Germline V gene lookup returns CDR1 SGHDT and CDR2 YYEEEE. The CDR3 has 16 residues. The sample was blood. The receptor comes from a woman aged 25 to 39 in good health. The V and J genes are TRBV5-6 and TRBJ2-1; no clear D gene. CDR3 in DNA: TGTGCCAGCAGCCTTTACCCCCCCAGCGACCTCAATGAGCAGTTCTTC. Translated: CASSLYPPSDLNEQFF.